Sequencing of this T cell receptor (beta chain) was carried out in a study of blood T cell repertoires in COVID-19. Only in-frame clones appear in the TCRdb table, and some are missing; sequencing was by immunoSEQ multiplex PCR. This sample has around 260,000 clones, with around 86% found just once. This CDR3 is 15 amino acids long. V was shortened by 3 bases and J by 2 bases, with 11 bases between the two germline ends. Germline V CDR1 and CDR2: GTSNPN, SVGIG (reference sequence). Specimen: peripheral blood. The chain couples TRBV30 to TRBJ2-6; D unresolved. This receptor was identified in a woman aged 60-75 years with COVID-19, enrolled during active disease. In DNA form, the CDR3 reads TGTGCCTGGAGAGAACACCAAGCTGGGGCCAACGTCCTGACTTTC. This translates into CAWREHQAGANVLTF.